This T cell receptor beta chain was documented in a study of blood T cell repertoires in COVID-19 (dated by TCRdb to 2019 to 2021). Notes on the research overall: The collaborator samples originated in the United States, Italy and Spain and spanned the acute and convalescent phases of COVID-19. Where available, HLA class I and class II types were taken from metadata supplied by the sample provider and were not determined by assay-based typing. The repertoires were made available in a free public database intended to serve as a resource for research on the immune response to SARS-CoV-2. Subjects who had been exposed to COVID-19, were actively infected with it, or had recovered from it provided the deeply sampled blood TCRbeta repertoires that made up the dataset. The prospective study material was composed of cDNA or gDNA derived from T cells, B-cell-depleted T cells, or PBMCs. Samples came from the ongoing ImmuneRACE study (first 160 participants) plus 1,254 subjects from 6 global collaborators. A de-identified subject ID, COVID-19 status, age in years and sex were almost always included in the sample metadata.

One collaborating source in Seattle enrolled patients while the patients were actively infected and followed the patients over time throughout the course of disease. Each collaborating institution followed its own protocols to collect whole blood in K2EDTA tubes. Collaborator samples were shipped for TCRbeta analysis as frozen whole blood, isolated PBMCs, or DNA extracted from either sample type. Concerning this clone: Its antigen is currently not known. Per-nucleotide qualities are absent, and no much larger clonotype sits a single base away.

From cysteine to phenylalanine, the CDR3 is 14 amino acids long. The sequence is cut down to CDR3 DNA, 42 bases in frame from base 1. In the germline V gene, CDR1 corresponds to MRHNA and CDR2 to SNTAGT. The germline V end is reduced by 5 bases and the J end by 5 bases; junction bases left unmatched: 7. General study outcomes and caveats: How much clinical and demographic metadata was included differed by source and by participant, and the metadata was provided uncurated.

TCRbeta CDR3 regions were amplified from genomic DNA using the immunoSEQ Assay, a bias-controlled multiplex PCR. As for how the authors treated the data: Nucleated cell counts per sample were estimated from amplification of reference gene primers within the assay. To quantify the absolute abundance of each unique TCRbeta CDR3 rearrangement, sequence reads were collapsed and filtered. Productive Simpson clonality was computed per sample as the square root of Simpson's diversity index over productive rearrangements. TCRdb provides this immuneACCESS table in a form limited to in-frame rearrangements. Some clones are lacking; in checked studies, under half of them reflect an unresolved V gene, and why the rest are absent is not known. V, J and clone size derive from that table, while D and trimming were established from the DNA sequence. The sample table records almost 200,000 clones; around 79% of these occur just once. The ten largest clones take up approximately 5.9% of the sample.

The rearrangement joined TRBV6-4 to TRBJ2-3; TRBD2 lines up with 7 middle nucleotides. The sample consisted of peripheral blood. The origin of this receptor is a middle-aged woman with COVID-19, enrolled during active disease. The DNA sequence is TGTGCCAGCAGTAGCGCGGGAGTCATAGATACGCAGTATTTT. This sequence encodes CASSSAGVIDTQYF.